This T cell receptor beta chain was found in a study of cytomegalovirus exposure and HLA in healthy donors. Study-level information: Earlier, approximately 110 million unique TCR beta sequences were recovered from approximately 200 million T cells by an analysis. Overall study results and limits: CMV serostatus was the sole immune exposure information available. Rarity characterized most TCR sequences, yet some public TCRs appeared in many donors.

60 Vbeta and 13 Jbeta primers were used in PCR. Here immunoSEQ multiplex PCR was the method, and the copy in TCRdb shows in-frame clones only, minus some. Here the sample spans around 32,000 clones, less than 55% being singletons. Concerning this clone itself: Its target is unknown.

CDR1 and CDR2 (germline): LGHNA, YNFKEQ. V gave up 0 bases and J gave up 3 bases, with 9 bases separating them. This CDR3 contains 15 residues. This TCR came from a woman in her fifties or sixties in good health and CMV-seronegative. The chain combines TRBV4-2 with TRBJ1-3; the D is unclear. The sequencing sample was made of PBMCs. CDR3 protein: CASSQEAGVGNTIYF. CDR3 DNA: TGTGCCAGCAGCCAAGAGGCGGGTGTTGGAAACACCATATATTTT.